These 25 T cell receptor beta chains share one sample of origin, sequenced in a study of cytomegalovirus exposure and HLA in healthy donors. PCR amplification relied on 60 Vbeta primers (plus 13 Jbeta primers). Assay used: immunoSEQ multiplex PCR; TCRdb lists only in-frame clones, some missing. The data contain under 300,000 clones, approximately 82% of them singletons. What was sequenced was PBMCs. The receptors come from an older woman in good health and CMV-seropositive.

J is TRBJ2-3 and V is TRBV5-1, with D unresolved. The CDR3 contains 12 residues. The ends were cut back, 2 bases at V and 3 bases at J, with 4 bases in the middle. Germline values: CDR1 SGHRS, CDR2 YFSETQ. The CDR3: CASSLRTDTQYF. For the CDR3, the DNA is TGCGCCAGCAGCTTACGGACAGATACGCAGTATTTT.

This clone was detected once. The chain uses TRBV6-4 and TRBJ2-2, with a weak D call TRBD2 (6 bases). V lost 9 bases and J 5 bases, leaving 19 bases between the germline ends. The germline gives CDR1 MRHNA, CDR2 SNTAGT. CDR3 length equals 15 residues. CDR3 loop: CASSHGSRLTGELFF. The CDR3 DNA follows: TGTGCCAGTTCCCACGGGAGTAGATTAACCGGGGAGCTGTTTTTT.

The chain recombines TRBV15 with TRBJ2-1; perhaps TRBD1 as D (6 bases). Germline loops: CDR1 LNHNV, CDR2 YYDKDF (reference sequence). The CDR3 covers 17 residues. V gave up 0 bases and J gave up 5 bases, with 17 bases separating them. CDR3 bases: TGTGCCACCAGCAGAGAGCCCCACTGGGACACCAACAATGAGCAGTTCTTC. Encoded protein: CATSREPHWDTNNEQFF. The whole variable domain, remainder taken from reference TRBV15 and TRBJ2-1, is DAMVIQNPRYQVTQFGKPVTLSCSQTLNHNVMYWYQQKSSQAPKLLFHYYDKDFNNEADTPDNFQSRRPNTSFCFLDIRSPGLGDTAMYLCATSREPHWDTNNEQFFGPGTRLTVL.

The chain carries TRBV9 and TRBJ2-1, with 7 nucleotides matching TRBD1. The CDR3 covers 15 residues. Trimming cost V 0 bases and J 6 bases; bases outside gene matches: 6. Per germline, CDR1 SGDLS and CDR2 YYNGEE. The CDR3 DNA reads as TGTGCCAGCAGCGTAGCACAGGGGCTTGTCAATGAGCAGTTCTTC. It encodes CASSVAQGLVNEQFF.

This sequence joins TRBV28 and TRBJ1-5; D perhaps matches TRBD1 (6 bases). The germline V gene has CDR1 MDHEN and CDR2 SYDVKM. Trimming took off 6 bases at V and 5 bases at J, with 11 bases between the two ends. CDR3 length equals 13 residues. This CDR3 reads CASRKQGDQPQHF. The DNA for the CDR3 is TGTGCCAGCAGGAAACAGGGAGATCAGCCCCAGCATTTT.

This chain links TRBV27 with TRBJ2-1, with no clear D. V was shortened by 3 bases and J by 9 bases, with 12 bases between the two germline ends. This CDR3 is 13 amino acids long. Germline V gene lookup returns CDR1 MNHEY and CDR2 SMNVEV (reference sequence). CDR3 coding DNA: TGTGCCAGCAGTTTCCGGCTCCGCGGTGAGCAGTTCTTC. Its protein is CASSFRLRGEQFF.

This clone has just one count. CDR3 residues: CASSASGTGDHEQYF. In nucleotides, the CDR3 is TGTGCCAGCAGTGCGAGCGGGACAGGGGACCACGAGCAGTACTTC. This chain connects TRBV25-1 to TRBJ2-7; 10 nucleotides match TRBD1. Germline V gives CDR1 MGHDK, CDR2 SYGVNS. This CDR3 comprises 15 residues. Trimming removed 4 bases from V and 5 bases from J; junction bases left unmatched: 8.

This rearrangement joins TRBV9 to TRBJ1-3, with 7 positions matching TRBD1. Looked up from germline, CDR1 is SGDLS and CDR2 is YYNGEE. The CDR3 is 19 residues long. Trimming took 3 bases from V and 0 from J; bases not matched to a gene: 15. The CDR3 DNA is TGTGCCAGCAGCGACAACCCGGGACAGAACCAGAGCTCTGGAAACACCATATATTTT. Translation: CASSDNPGQNQSSGNTIYF. The full variable domain, rest sourced from reference TRBV9 and TRBJ1-3, is DSGVTQTPKHLITATGQRVTLRCSPRSGDLSVYWYQQSLDQGLQFLIQYYNGEERAKGNILERFSAQQFPDLHSELNLSSLELGDSALYFCASSDNPGQNQSSGNTIYFGEGSWLTVV.

The chain employs TRBV15 and TRBJ2-5; no clear D. Trimming shortened V by 0 bases and J by 2 bases, and 7 bases separated the two germline ends. Germline V gene sequence: CDR1 LNHNV, CDR2 YYDKDF (reference sequence). The CDR3 has 14 residues. CDR3 sequence: CATSRDRGQETQYF. CDR3 bases: TGTGCCACCAGCAGAGATCGAGGACAAGAGACCCAGTACTTC.

Written as DNA, the CDR3 is TGTGCCACCAGCAGAGATCGAGGGCGGGAGACCCAGTACTTC. Protein sequence: CATSRDRGRETQYF. The chain recombines TRBV15 with TRBJ2-5; D might be TRBD2 (5 bases). The CDR3 sequence is 14 residues long. The V end was cut by 0 bases, the J end by 5 bases, with 10 bases between. Germline CDR1 and CDR2: LNHNV and YYDKDF (reference sequence).

This clone was seen once. The chain joins TRBV5-1 to TRBJ2-2; tentative D call: TRBD1 (6 bases). Germline V lookup: CDR1 SGHRS, CDR2 YFSETQ. V shed 4 bases and J shed 1 base, with 11 bases lying between them. The CDR3 runs to 15 residues. The CDR3 DNA is TGCGCCAGCAGCCCGGGACACGTGAACACCGGGGAGCTGTTTTTT. Encoded protein: CASSPGHVNTGELFF.

The chain is built from TRBV29-1 and TRBJ2-3; D call uncertain. Germline CDR1 is SQVTM and CDR2 is ANQGSEA. Between the trimmed V and J ends, which lost 5 bases and 2 bases, there was a span of 2 bases. There are 10 residues in the CDR3. The CDR3 region has the DNA TGCAGCGTTTACACAGATACGCAGTATTTT. It encodes CSVYTDTQYF.

This rearrangement joins TRBV28 to TRBJ2-1; 11 positions match TRBD1. The V and J ends lost 6 bases and 4 bases, in that order; junction bases with no gene match: 5. The germline gives CDR1 MDHEN, CDR2 SYDVKM. The CDR3 has 15 amino acids. As DNA, the CDR3 is TGTGCCAGCAGCGTAGGGACAGGGGGGTACAATGAGCAGTTCTTC. Its translation: CASSVGTGGYNEQFF.

This clone was recorded a few times. The rearrangement links TRBV5-1 to TRBJ2-7; 8 bases agree with TRBD1. This CDR3 region has 13 residues. Trimming at V came to 2 bases and at J to 3 bases, leaving 1 base not matched to a gene. Germline assignment: CDR1 SGHRS and CDR2 YFSETQ. The CDR3 loop is CASSLQGDYEQYF. In DNA form, the CDR3 reads TGCGCCAGCAGCTTACAGGGGGACTACGAGCAGTACTTC.

In this sample, this clone turned up a few times. The chain couples TRBV5-1 to TRBJ1-1; 11 nucleotides match TRBD1. CDR1 and CDR2 (germline): SGHRS, YFSETQ. The CDR3 has 14 amino acids. V gave up 4 bases and J gave up 3 bases; unmatched junction bases: 2. CDR3 loop: CASSPGQGDTEAFF. The DNA for the CDR3 is TGCGCCAGCAGCCCGGGACAGGGGGACACTGAAGCTTTCTTT.

The rearrangement uses TRBV5-6 and TRBJ2-1; 10 bases are shared with TRBD2. V lost 4 bases and J lost 2; bases outside the gene matches: 6. This CDR3 spans 16 amino acids. Germline lookup yields CDR1 SGHDT and CDR2 YYEEEE. The CDR3 sequence is CASSPFGTSAYNEQFF. The CDR3 DNA reads TGTGCCAGCAGCCCTTTTGGGACTAGCGCCTACAATGAGCAGTTCTTC.

The chain recombines TRBV25-1 with TRBJ2-5; D is unclear. Trimming shortened V by 1 base and J by 5 bases, and 5 bases separated the two germline ends. Germline V lookup: CDR1 MGHDK, CDR2 SYGVNS. This CDR3 is built from 12 residues. In DNA form, the CDR3 reads TGTGCCAGCAGTGAATGGCGGGAGACCCAGTACTTC. Translating gives CASSEWRETQYF.

This rearrangement joins TRBV7-2 to TRBJ1-1, with a possible D match to TRBD1 (5 bases). V shed 5 bases and J shed 3 bases, with 13 bases lying between them. Germline-derived CDR1 and CDR2 are SGHTA and FQGNSA. The CDR3 length is 14 residues. CDR3 nucleotide sequence: TGTGCCAGCAGCCAGCGATTAGGGGACACTGAAGCTTTCTTT. Its translation is CASSQRLGDTEAFF.

The rearrangement joins TRBV7-2 to TRBJ2-3; TRBD2 matches at 8 bases. The ends lost 2 bases at V and 4 bases at J; junction bases unmatched: 5. CDR1 SGHTA and CDR2 FQGNSA come from the germline V gene. The CDR3 runs 15 residues. The CDR3: CASSLSSGTADTQYF. The CDR3 DNA reads as TGTGCCAGCAGCTTAAGTAGCGGGACGGCAGATACGCAGTATTTT.

The chain joins TRBV7-2 to TRBJ1-4, with D perhaps TRBD1 (5 bases). Trimming pared 5 bases from V and 4 bases from J, leaving 8 bases between. Germline V lookup: CDR1 SGHTA, CDR2 FQGNSA. The CDR3 is 13 residues long. CDR3 DNA sequence: TGTGCCAGCAGCCGGGGGTTTAATGAAAAACTGTTTTTT. It encodes CASSRGFNEKLFF.

The CDR3 nucleotides are TGTGCCACCCGGGAATTTACGGCTGACGAGCAGTACTTC. This encodes CATREFTADEQYF. V and J are TRBV6-5 and TRBJ2-7, with a weak D call TRBD2 (5 bases). Germline V gene sequence: CDR1 MNHEY, CDR2 SVGAGI. The CDR3 has 13 residues. Between the trimmed V and J ends, which lost 10 bases and 5 bases, there was a span of 18 bases.

This clone was counted between two and nine times. The chain links TRBV19 to TRBJ2-3; TRBD2 aligns across 8 bases. This CDR3 region has 17 residues. Germline V gene sequence: CDR1 LNHDA, CDR2 SQIVND (reference sequence). V lost 4 bases, J lost 1 base, and 10 bases stayed unmatched. The CDR3 here is CASSRGRGAPGTDTQYF. The CDR3 coding sequence is TGTGCCAGTAGTAGGGGGCGGGGGGCGCCTGGCACAGATACGCAGTATTTT.

This chain connects TRBV29-1 to TRBJ1-2; no definite D call. V shed 4 bases and J shed 6 bases, with 6 bases lying between them. This CDR3 spans 10 amino acids. CDR1 SQVTM and CDR2 ANQGSEA come from the germline V gene. The CDR3 sequence is CSVAQNGYTF. Here the CDR3 DNA reads TGCAGCGTTGCCCAGAATGGCTACACCTTC.

As DNA, the CDR3 is TGTGCCAGCACCCAAAGGCGGGGAGAGGCCGGGGAGCTGTTTTTT. Protein: CASTQRRGEAGELFF. The rearrangement links TRBV6-1 to TRBJ2-2; D is possibly TRBD2 (6 bases). V was trimmed by 7 bases and J by 6 bases, leaving 18 bases between them. The germline V gene encodes CDR1 MNHNS and CDR2 SASEGT. The CDR3 contains 15 residues.

The V gene is TRBV6-4, the J gene TRBJ2-1; tentatively, D is TRBD1 (5 bases). The CDR3 has 14 amino acids. The V gene lost 5 bases and the J gene lost 7 bases, with 15 bases spanning the gap. Germline assignment: CDR1 MRHNA and CDR2 SNTAGT. CDR3 sequence: CASSLDTLGNEQFF. DNA for the CDR3: TGTGCCAGCAGTTTGGACACCCTTGGGAATGAGCAGTTCTTC.